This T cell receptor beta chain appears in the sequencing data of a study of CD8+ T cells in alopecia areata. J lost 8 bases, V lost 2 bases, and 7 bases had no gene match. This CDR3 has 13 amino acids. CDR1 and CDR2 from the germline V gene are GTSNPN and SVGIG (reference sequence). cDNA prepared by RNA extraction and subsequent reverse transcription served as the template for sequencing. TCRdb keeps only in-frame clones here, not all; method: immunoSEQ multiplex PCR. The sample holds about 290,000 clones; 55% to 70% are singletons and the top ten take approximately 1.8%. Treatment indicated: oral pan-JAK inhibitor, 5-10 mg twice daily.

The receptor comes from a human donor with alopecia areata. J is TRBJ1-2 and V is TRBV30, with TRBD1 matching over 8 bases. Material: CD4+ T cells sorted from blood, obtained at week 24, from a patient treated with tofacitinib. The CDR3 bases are TGTGCCTGGAGTCAGGACAGGGAGGGCGGCTACACCTTC. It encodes CAWSQDREGGYTF.